The clone carrying this TCR beta chain was detected a few times. Trimming cost V 1 base and J 0 bases, with 4 bases left between them. Germline V gives CDR1 MNHNS, CDR2 SASEGT. The CDR3 consists of 14 residues. The data belong to a study of shared clonotypes between healthy human individuals. The method was immunoSEQ multiplex PCR; TCRdb's version includes in-frame clones alone and lacks a portion of them. Of 1 million to 1.2 million clones listed, 70% to 85% are singletons. The sequenced sample was memory CD4+ T cells from PBMCs. Described subset: CD45RA-negative fraction. The V call is TRBV6-1, the J call TRBJ1-5; D is unresolved. This sequence was found in a man aged 18 to 30 in good health. Some clones in this sample may be carry-over from other donors' samples. CDR3 sequence reads: CASSEEYSNQPQHF. CDR3 nucleotide sequence: TGTGCCAGCAGTGAAGAGTATAGCAATCAGCCCCAGCATTTT.